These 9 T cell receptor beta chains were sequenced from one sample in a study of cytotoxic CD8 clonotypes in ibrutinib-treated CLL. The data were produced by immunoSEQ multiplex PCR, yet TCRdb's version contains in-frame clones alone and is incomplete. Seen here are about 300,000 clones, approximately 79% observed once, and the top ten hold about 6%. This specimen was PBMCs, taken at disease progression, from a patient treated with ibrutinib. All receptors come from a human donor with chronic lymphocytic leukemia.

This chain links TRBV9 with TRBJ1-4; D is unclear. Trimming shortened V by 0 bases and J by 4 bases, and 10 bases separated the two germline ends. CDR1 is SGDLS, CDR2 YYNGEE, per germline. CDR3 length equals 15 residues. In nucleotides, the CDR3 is TGTGCCAGCAGCGTAGACCCCCTACTTAATGAAAAACTGTTTTTT. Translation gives CASSVDPLLNEKLFF.

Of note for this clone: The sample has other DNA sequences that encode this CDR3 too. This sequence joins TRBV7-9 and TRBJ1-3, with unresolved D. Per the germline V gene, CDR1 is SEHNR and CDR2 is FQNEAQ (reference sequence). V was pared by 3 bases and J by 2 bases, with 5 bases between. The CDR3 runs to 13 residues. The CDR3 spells CASSLIPGNTIYF. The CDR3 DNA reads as TGTGCCAGCAGCTTGATCCCTGGAAACACCATATATTTT.

The CDR3 here is CASSRNRVGAEAFF. CDR3 DNA sequence: TGTGCCAGCTCACGAAACAGGGTTGGGGCTGAAGCTTTCTTT. The chain employs TRBV18 and TRBJ1-1, with TRBD1 as a possible D gene (6 bases). The CDR3 is made up of 14 amino acids. Deletions cut 4 bases from V and 6 bases from J, with 15 bases between. Germline values: CDR1 KGHSH, CDR2 LQKENI.

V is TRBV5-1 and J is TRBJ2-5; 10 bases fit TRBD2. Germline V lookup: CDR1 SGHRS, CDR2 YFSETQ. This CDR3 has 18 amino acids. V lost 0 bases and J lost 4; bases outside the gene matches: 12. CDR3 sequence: CASSLAPGLAGVRETQYF. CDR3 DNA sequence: TGCGCCAGCAGCTTGGCCCCAGGTCTAGCGGGGGTGCGAGAGACCCAGTACTTC.

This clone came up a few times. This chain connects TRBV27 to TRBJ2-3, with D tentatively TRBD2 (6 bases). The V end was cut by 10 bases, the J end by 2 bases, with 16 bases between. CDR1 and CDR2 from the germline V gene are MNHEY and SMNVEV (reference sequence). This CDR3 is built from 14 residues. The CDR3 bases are TGTGCCACCGCACCGGGACTTTACACAGATACGCAGTATTTT. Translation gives CATAPGLYTDTQYF.

CDR3: CASSADRGSHEQYF. The CDR3 bases are TGTGCCAGCAGTGCGGACAGGGGGTCCCACGAGCAGTACTTC. The chain couples TRBV27 to TRBJ2-7, with 10 bases identical to TRBD1. Germline V gene lookup returns CDR1 MNHEY and CDR2 SMNVEV (reference sequence). The CDR3 runs 14 residues. V lost 5 bases to trimming and J lost 5 bases; unmatched junction nucleotides: 6.

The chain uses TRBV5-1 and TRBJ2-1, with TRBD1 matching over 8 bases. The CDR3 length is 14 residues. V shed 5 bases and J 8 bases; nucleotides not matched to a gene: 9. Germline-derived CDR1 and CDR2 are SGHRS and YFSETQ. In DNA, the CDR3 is TGCGCCAGCAGTCCGACAGGGGTTTACGATGAGCAGTTCTTC. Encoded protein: CASSPTGVYDEQFF.

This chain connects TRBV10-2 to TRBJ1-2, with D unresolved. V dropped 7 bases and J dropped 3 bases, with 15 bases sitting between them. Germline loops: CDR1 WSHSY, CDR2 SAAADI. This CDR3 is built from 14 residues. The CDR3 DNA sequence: TGCGCCAGCATCCCCGAGGGCAGGTACTATGGCTACACCTTC. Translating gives CASIPEGRYYGYTF.

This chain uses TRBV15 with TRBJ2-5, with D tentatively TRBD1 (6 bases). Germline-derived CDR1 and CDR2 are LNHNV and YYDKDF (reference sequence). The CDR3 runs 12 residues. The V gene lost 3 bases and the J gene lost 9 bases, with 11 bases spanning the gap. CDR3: CATSSGRGPQYF. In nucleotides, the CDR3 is TGTGCCACCAGCAGCGGCAGGGGCCCCCAGTACTTC.